This T cell receptor (beta chain) was captured in a study of T cell responses to AZD1222 COVID-19 vaccine. Across the whole study: Pooling was applied to second doses at about 4 or about 12 weeks.

Sequencing was performed with immunoSEQ multiplex PCR; in TCRdb, only in-frame clones are kept and a portion is missing. The sample lists 150,000 to 200,000 clones; approximately 92% were seen once. Overall study findings and caveats: Just a handful of AZD1222 recipients tested seropositive at baseline. Repertoires in all cases were sampled only once the peak T cell response had passed. Per reports, nearly half of all spike-specific TCRs target regions that are unmutated in variants.

Notes on this clone: The target antigen is unknown.

The ends were cut back, 5 bases at V and 3 bases at J, with 25 bases in the middle. CDR3 size: 18 residues. Germline V CDR1 and CDR2: LNHDA, SQIVND (reference sequence). Material: peripheral blood, obtained on day 0 of AZD1222 vaccination. The rearrangement links TRBV19 to TRBJ2-5; maybe TRBD2 (7 bases). The receptor comes from an adult in good health. The CDR3 here is CASSPGFPGGAGKETQYF. The DNA for the CDR3 is TGTGCCAGTAGTCCCGGTTTCCCTGGGGGGGCTGGAAAAGAGACCCAGTACTTC.